This T cell receptor (beta chain) appears in the sequencing data of a study of blood T cell repertoires in COVID-19 (dated by TCRdb to the early 2020s). Concerning the study at large: The collaborator samples originated in the United States, Italy and Spain and spanned the acute and convalescent phases of COVID-19. Where available, HLA class I and class II types were taken from metadata supplied by the sample provider and were not determined by assay-based typing. A freely available public database, intended as a resource for researchers studying the immune response to SARS-CoV-2, is where the repertoires were released. Sample metadata almost always included a de-identified subject ID, COVID-19 status, age in years and sex. The prospective study material was composed of cDNA or gDNA derived from T cells, B-cell-depleted T cells, or PBMCs. Samples came from the ongoing ImmuneRACE study (first 160 participants) plus 1,254 subjects from 6 global collaborators. Deeply sampled blood TCRbeta repertoires from subjects exposed to, actively infected with, or recovered from COVID-19 were included in the dataset.

The paper as a whole reports these results and caveats: Clinical and demographic metadata were provided uncurated, with the amount varying by source and participant.

The germline V gene provides CDR1 LGHNA and CDR2 YSLEER. V loses 0 bases of germline sequence and J loses 2 bases, and the interval between the two ends is 17 bases. Taken from cysteine to phenylalanine, the CDR3 has 18 residues. Only the CDR3 DNA stays, 54 bases, in frame from base 1. Each collaborating institution followed its own protocols to collect whole blood in K2EDTA tubes. For TCRbeta analysis, collaborator samples were shipped as frozen whole blood, as isolated PBMCs, or as DNA extracted from either sample type. TCRbeta CDR3 regions were amplified from genomic DNA using the immunoSEQ Assay, a bias-controlled multiplex PCR. The published analysis was carried out like this. The number of nucleated cells in each sample was estimated by amplification of reference gene primers within the assay. Sequence reads were collapsed and filtered to measure the absolute abundance of every unique TCRbeta CDR3 rearrangement. For each sample, productive Simpson clonality was calculated by taking the square root of Simpson's diversity index across productive rearrangements. Held by TCRdb, this immuneACCESS table contains in-frame sequences only and omits some clones. Under half of the omission traces to an unresolved V gene where checked; the cause of the rest is unknown. The D gene and trimming were derived from the DNA, and the V and J assignments and clone size from that table. The sample table records about 220,000 clones; roughly 84% of these occur just once. 3% to 4.5% of the sample is taken by the ten largest.

A word on this clone: It lacks a known antigen. No quality values exist for individual bases; no much larger clone is one base distant.

This chain joins TRBV4-3 to TRBJ1-3; there is no confident call for the D gene. The sequence was obtained from a woman older than 75 with acute or convalescent COVID-19. Sequenced input: peripheral blood. DNA sequence: TGCGCCAGCAGCCAAGATGGGAGGAGGGATACAACTGGAAACACCATATATTTT. This translates into CASSQDGRRDTTGNTIYF.